This TCR beta chain appears in the sequencing data of a study of cytomegalovirus exposure and HLA in healthy donors (dated by TCRdb to about 2017). About the study as a whole: An earlier analysis of a few hundred of the donors reported 276 Gb of sequence data and 117 million unique TCR beta sequences obtained from around 180 million T cells. Besides the first cohort of roughly 640 subjects, a separate validation cohort made up of roughly 130 different subjects was used. Among about 370 genotyped donors of the cohort, an average of around 220,000 unique TCR beta nucleotide sequences was sequenced per donor, of which approximately 19% were non-productive. To predict cytomegalovirus infection status, the study brought together high-throughput TCR immunosequencing, statistical association of individual TCRs with disease status, and machine learning. Typing coverage varied by locus: roughly 629-640 donors for A, B, C, DRB1 and DQB1; roughly 560 for DQA1; about 570 for DPA1; some 470 for DPB1. To study patterns of TCR occurrence, a later analysis re-analyzed previously published TCR beta repertoires from hundreds of donors and added high-resolution HLA genotyping. The T cell repertoires of around 730 subjects were profiled by immunosequencing and related to cytomegalovirus serostatus. Donor age, sex, ethnicity and CMV serostatus were compiled alongside the repertoire data. An earlier analysis of around 580 of the donors used high-throughput TCR beta sequencing to judge whether each TCR beta V gene segment behaved as functional or pseudogenic. Approximately 300 gigabases of sequencing data and around 90 million unique TCR sequences made up an early release that covered 500 to 700 HLA-typed donors. The study aimed to test whether signatures of past pathogen exposure could be identified by cataloging public T cell receptors. The later analysis used no new phenotypic data to find candidate immune exposures, relying instead on TCR beta sequences and their occurrence across donors. In a later genetic analysis, genome-wide SNP genotypes for about three fifths of the roughly 670 donors were used, and that subset was treated as a discovery cohort. The genetic ancestry cluster associated with self-reported Caucasian donors included over 65% of the 300 to 400 genotyped donors. All discovery cohort repertoires had been generated on a single sequencing platform. Class I and class II HLA loci were covered by the typing at four-digit resolution. Five DR-DQ haplotypes were treated as single units for association and clustering because of strong linkage in the cohort. On the study overall, not on this receptor specifically: A group of highly shared sequence variants was considered likely to be a technical artifact of the sequencing pipeline. The classifier was reported to diagnose cytomegalovirus status with high specificity and sensitivity in both the original and validation cohorts. A further reported finding was that TCR beta sequences accurately predicted the HLA-A and HLA-B alleles for most subjects in the first cohort. Assigning TCR associations to individual alleles was difficult when HLA alleles, especially DR and DQ, strongly co-occurred. Most CMV-associated TCR beta chains appeared to be HLA-restricted in a later analysis, and the HLA associations seemed to be driven largely by CMV exposure. In a later genetic analysis, fewer N-insertions in productive TCRs were reported among donors in an Asian-associated ancestry cluster than the approximately 670-donor mean. A later analysis associated 15,000 to 20,000 TCR beta sequences with specific HLA alleles at a false discovery rate of 0.05. In a later analysis, HLA-associated TCR beta chains showed more clonal expansion and lower generation probabilities than non-associated chains that were equally common. Some IMGT-functional V segments, including TRBV6-2 and TRBV6-3, could not be distinguished by the 87-base-pair reads and were therefore excluded. CMV serostatus was the only immune exposure information available for the cohort. According to the authors, the approach could potentially be generalized to other disease states and immunological phenotypes. In a later genetic analysis, a missense DCLRE1C variant was associated with V-gene and J-gene trimming of TCR beta chains, and the association was replicated in an independent cohort. Across donors, most TCR sequences were observed very rarely, whereas some public TCRs were present in many individuals. Because counts were too low, more than 15 rarely observed V segments, including chromosome 9 orphons, were left out of the earlier analysis of 500 to 650 of the donors. In a later analysis, several top co-occurrence clusters were reported to appear linked to parvovirus B19, influenza, CMV and Epstein-Barr virus. Because HLA typing was missing for some donors at each locus, association tests included only the typed subset. Correlated functional status among segregating V segments might be attributable to linkage disequilibrium, but an unknown experimental factor could not be ruled out. In the study, about 150 TCR beta chains were listed as associated with cytomegalovirus. This cohort had only TCR beta chains sequenced, and the lack of alpha or paired-chain data limited which features could be detected. Broadly in line with IMGT annotations, most TCR beta V segments showed up in productive rearrangements about 87% or about 30% of the time in an earlier analysis of around 600 of the donors. The presence/absence analyses assumed that sequencing depth was roughly uniform across donors, and that assumption may not be true. Three of the identified cytomegalovirus-associated TCR beta chains were confirmed in vitro to be specific for cytomegalovirus antigens. In a later analysis, TCR association rates were found to vary across HLA loci, with the most associated TCRs seen for DRB1 alleles and the fewest for HLA-C alleles.

Library prep was done by the immunoSEQ multiplex PCR assay. A mixture of 60 forward primers for TCR Vbeta segments and 13 reverse primers for TCR Jbeta segments was used in the multiplex PCR. The CDR3 region of rearranged TCR beta genes was amplified from genomic DNA by a multiplex PCR assay. The amplified TCR beta libraries were sequenced on the Illumina HiSeq System as 87-base-pair reads. Concerning the study's data processing: Across the 700 or so repertoires, a later analysis counted approximately 75 million unique TCR beta chains, 9.5 million to 13 million of which were shared by at least two donors. Raw reads were error-corrected and collapsed into unique sequences by a nearest-neighbor algorithm in which closely related sequences were merged to remove PCR and sequencing errors. CDR3 sequences were aligned to IMGT reference sequences to assign V, D and J gene segments. For a sequence to be retained, a match of at least six nucleotides was required to both a V gene segment and a J gene segment. Rearrangements were classified as productive when the CDR3 lacked stop codons and remained in frame with V and J, and all other rearrangements were classified as non-productive. CDR3 was defined according to IMGT convention as the region running from the second conserved V-encoded cysteine to the conserved J-encoded phenylalanine. In an earlier analysis of some 550 of the donors, sequences lacking an unambiguous match to a single V gene segment were excluded. An earlier analysis of roughly 590 of the donors called V segments functional above 56.7% productive rearrangements and segregating when the between-donor standard deviation exceeded 5%. To diagnose cytomegalovirus status from the catalog of TCR beta chain sequences, a statistical classification framework was built. In a later analysis, TCR nucleotide sequences were compared against IMGT/GENE-DB human TR gene sequences so that V and J genes could be assigned. Using the TCRdist pipeline, a later analysis assigned CDR3 sequences along with most-parsimonious VDJ recombination scenarios. In a later analysis, every TCR beta chain was defined by the combination of its CDR3 amino acid sequence and its V-gene family, and reads without a unique V-gene family were dropped. A later analysis removed roughly 590 highly shared, low-generation-probability nucleotide sequences to deal with suspected cross-contamination and a sequencing artifact. In a later analysis, a clonal expansion index for each public chain was calculated from normalized within-repertoire ranks of inferred template counts. In a later analysis, generation probabilities were computed using a VDJ recombination model fitted to out-of-frame rearrangements, and the results were checked against IGoR. A later analysis scored TCR-TCR, TCR-HLA and TCR-CMV co-occurrence with hypergeometric tests, applying a repertoire-size bias correction to TCR pairs. In a later analysis, false discovery rates were estimated by permuting HLA or CMV assignments 20 times. In a later analysis, co-occurring TCRs were grouped using DBSCAN, and TCRdist sequence similarity was added for clustering within HLA-allele-positive subsets. For co-occurrence clustering, repertoires with fewer than 30,000 or more than 120,000 public chains were excluded, along with five repertoires with anomalous nucleotide sharing. TCRdb carries this immuneACCESS record with in-frame sequences only. Its versions omit some clonotypes, under half of them owing to an unresolved V gene in the studies checked, with the rest unexplained. The V and J calls and clone size were taken over from that table, and D and trimming were inferred from the DNA. The sample table holds fewer than 200,000 clones, of which 83% were seen once. The ten most abundant clones make up around 1.5% of the sample.

Of note for this clone: What this receptor recognizes is not known. Base quality data are lacking; no much larger clone is found one base away.

The cohort was made up of 666 healthy bone marrow donors. At the time of sampling, every cohort member was nominally healthy, though immune exposures that went unrecorded were likely present. The donor was CMV seronegative and was included in the group of approximately 350 seronegative cohort members. A peripheral blood sample was provided by each donor, and peripheral blood mononuclear cells were used for TCR beta sequencing. The Qiagen DNeasy Blood Extraction Kit was used to extract genomic DNA from the blood cell samples. As encoded in the germline V gene (reference sequence), CDR1 is SGHAT while CDR2 is FQDESV. From the cysteine through the phenylalanine, the CDR3 covers 14 amino acids. Just the 42-base CDR3 DNA is kept, in frame starting at base 1. Trimming at the junction amounts to 2 bases on V and 3 bases on J, and the germline ends lie 11 bases apart.

The sample comprised PBMCs. The chain links TRBV11-1 with TRBJ2-7, with an unclear D gene assignment. This receptor was obtained from a man aged 50-59 years in good health and CMV-seronegative. The CDR3 corresponds to CASSLTVLNYEQYF. The sequenced DNA: TGTGCCAGCAGCTTAACGGTGTTAAACTACGAGCAGTACTTC.